Each of the 20 T cell receptor beta chains below was sequenced from the same sample in a study of memory CD4+ T cells and cytomegalovirus serostatus. Single viable CD3+CD4+CD8-CD45RO+ cells were sorted as the memory CD4+ T cells. Some clones are missing from TCRdb's copy, which holds only in-frame ones; the method was immunoSEQ multiplex PCR. Here the sample spans 50,000 to 75,000 clones, 82% being singletons. Input material: memory CD4+ T cells from blood. These TCRs come from an adult in good health and CMV-seronegative.

This clone has just a few counts. The CDR3 DNA reads TGTGCCAGTAGTATCGGGGTGAACTATGGCTACACCTTC. It encodes CASSIGVNYGYTF. This sequence joins TRBV19 and TRBJ1-2; D is ambiguous. The V end lost 3 bases, the J end lost 2 bases, and 7 bases lay between the germline ends. The CDR3 contains 13 residues. Looked up from germline, CDR1 is LNHDA and CDR2 is SQIVND (reference sequence).

V gene TRBV19 combines with J gene TRBJ1-1; D remains unclear. Trimming pared 4 bases from V and 0 bases from J, leaving 9 bases between. This CDR3 contains 14 residues. Germline CDR1 LNHDA, CDR2 SQIVND (reference sequence). The CDR3 spells CASSTNTVNTEAFF. The CDR3 DNA sequence: TGTGCCAGTAGTACTAATACAGTGAACACTGAAGCTTTCTTT. Full variable domain (remainder filled in from reference TRBV19 and TRBJ1-1): DGGITQSPKYLFRKEGQNVTLSCEQNLNHDAMYWYRQDPGQGLRLIYYSQIVNDFQKGDIAEGYSVSREKKESFPLTVTSAQKNPTAFYLCASSTNTVNTEAFFGQGTRLTVV.

This clone was seen more than once but under ten times. J is TRBJ2-7 and V is TRBV11-2, with 8 bases lining up with TRBD1. Germline assignment: CDR1 SGHAT and CDR2 FQNNGV. CDR3 length equals 16 residues. J lost 4 bases, V lost 5 bases, and 13 bases had no gene match. The CDR3 is CASSPISRGQAYEQYF. In DNA, the CDR3 is TGTGCCAGCAGCCCCATTTCCAGGGGACAGGCTTACGAGCAGTACTTC.

There are a few counts of this clone. V usage is TRBV4-2 and J usage is TRBJ1-5; unclear D gene. V gave up 0 bases and J gave up 10 bases, with 7 bases separating them. The CDR3 extends over 12 amino acids. The germline gives CDR1 LGHNA, CDR2 YNFKEQ. The CDR3 DNA is TGTGCCAGCAGCCAAGATGGCGGACCCCAGCATTTT. This translates into CASSQDGGPQHF.

The chain joins TRBV7-3 to TRBJ2-5; TRBD2 is a possible D gene (6 bases). Germline loops: CDR1 SGHTA, CDR2 FQGTGA. V was clipped by 5 bases and J by 3 bases, with 16 bases between them. This CDR3 contains 15 residues. The CDR3 nucleotides are TGTGCCAGCAGCCCAACTAGGGCGGGGAAAGAGACCCAGTACTTC. As protein: CASSPTRAGKETQYF.

The chain combines TRBV12-5 with TRBJ1-1, with unresolved D. This CDR3 contains 15 residues. V lost 2 bases to trimming and J lost 2 bases, with 12 bases between them. The germline V gene has CDR1 LGHNT and CDR2 FRNRAP. This CDR3 reads CASGLTRGYNTEAFF. DNA for the CDR3: TGTGCTAGTGGTTTGACCCGGGGATATAACACTGAAGCTTTCTTT. The full variable domain, its missing parts supplied by reference TRBV12-5 and TRBJ1-1, is DARVTQTPRHKVTEMGQEVTMRCQPILGHNTVFWYRQTMMQGLELLAYFRNRAPLDDSGMPKDRFSAEMPDATLATLKIQPSEPRDSAVYFCASGLTRGYNTEAFFGQGTRLTVV.

The table lists this clone with a count of one. The chain couples TRBV18 to TRBJ2-2, with 9 bases identical to TRBD1. Germline V lookup: CDR1 KGHSH, CDR2 LQKENI. The V gene end was trimmed by 8 bases and the J gene end by 5 bases; junction bases not matched to a gene: 6. This CDR3 contains 14 residues. CDR3 DNA sequence: TGTGCCAGCGCTACAGGGGGCTTTACCGGGGAGCTGTTTTTT. Amino acid sequence: CASATGGFTGELFF.

The rearrangement links TRBV6-1 to TRBJ2-1, with a tentative D call TRBD2 (6 bases). This CDR3 is 14 amino acids long. Trimming shortened V by 9 bases and J by 8 bases, and 20 bases separated the two germline ends. The germline CDR1 and CDR2 sequences are MNHNS and SASEGT. CDR3 coding DNA: TGTGCCAGTTCCCGAGATGGGGGGAGCGATGAGCAGTTCTTC. This codes for CASSRDGGSDEQFF.

The chain links TRBV6-5 to TRBJ1-1; D might be TRBD1 (5 bases). V dropped 11 bases and J dropped 2 bases, with 18 bases sitting between them. Germline V gene data show CDR1 as MNHEY and CDR2 as SVGAGI. The CDR3 consists of 14 residues. In DNA form, the CDR3 reads TGTGCCCCGCGAACGGGGGTCAGAAACACTGAAGCTTTCTTT. This sequence encodes CAPRTGVRNTEAFF.

V is TRBV19 and J is TRBJ1-2, with 8 bases lining up with TRBD1. Germline CDR1 LNHDA, CDR2 SQIVND (reference sequence). The CDR3 runs 15 residues. V lost 4 bases, J lost 4 bases, and 8 bases stayed unmatched. The CDR3: CASSRAGTGPYGYTF. CDR3 bases: TGTGCCAGTAGTAGGGCCGGGACAGGCCCCTATGGCTACACCTTC.

This clone showed up just once. V usage is TRBV5-6 and J usage is TRBJ2-7; D is undetermined. V gave up 4 bases and J gave up 0 bases, with 14 bases separating them. The CDR3 is 15 amino acids. CDR1 SGHDT and CDR2 YYEEEE come from the germline V gene. CDR3 coding DNA: TGTGCCAGCAGCCCCACTGGGCGCACCTCCTACGAGCAGTACTTC. Its protein is CASSPTGRTSYEQYF.

Comment on this clone: Other nucleotide sequences from this sample produce the same CDR3. This chain joins TRBV18 and TRBJ2-5; D tentatively reads TRBD1 or TRBD2 (6 bases each). Trimming left V 1 base short and J 4 bases short, with 7 bases between. CDR1 KGHSH and CDR2 LQKENI come from the germline V gene. The CDR3 has 13 residues. CDR3 amino acids: CASSPQGGETQYF. CDR3 nucleotides: TGTGCCAGCTCACCACAGGGGGGAGAGACCCAGTACTTC.

The table lists this clone with a few counts. This chain's CDR3 is CSPVRGTEAFF. CDR3 in DNA: TGCAGCCCTGTGAGGGGCACTGAAGCTTTCTTT. The J gene is TRBJ1-1, the V gene TRBV29-1, with a weak D call TRBD1 (5 bases). Trimming shortened V by 8 bases and J by 4 bases, and 11 bases separated the two germline ends. Per germline, CDR1 SQVTM and CDR2 ANQGSEA. The CDR3 loop spans 11 amino acids.

This rearrangement joins TRBV5-8 to TRBJ1-3; 8 positions match TRBD1. J was trimmed by 9 bases and V by 0 bases; bases with no gene match: 14. The CDR3 contains 17 residues. The germline gives CDR1 SGHTS, CDR2 YDEGEE. The CDR3: CASSLGQGLPVRSTIYF. CDR3 bases: TGTGCCAGCAGCTTGGGACAGGGGTTACCTGTACGGAGCACCATATATTTT.

The chain joins TRBV7-9 to TRBJ2-7, with D tentatively TRBD1 (5 bases). This CDR3 region has 14 residues. Germline-derived CDR1 and CDR2 are SEHNR and FQNEAQ (reference sequence). Trimming removed 2 bases from V and 2 bases from J, with 10 bases in between. The CDR3: CASSLRETAYEQYF. In DNA form, the CDR3 reads TGTGCCAGCAGCTTACGAGAGACAGCCTACGAGCAGTACTTC.

The CDR3 nucleotides are TGTGCCAGCAGTTACCCGACTAGCGGGAGGAATGAGCAGTTCTTC. It translates to CASSYPTSGRNEQFF. The rearrangement links TRBV6-5 to TRBJ2-1; 13 bases are a match to TRBD2. The V and J ends lost 2 bases and 7 bases, in that order; junction bases with no gene match: 2. This CDR3 contains 15 residues. Germline CDR1 is MNHEY and CDR2 is SVGAGI.

This clone was picked up one time. This rearrangement joins TRBV6-1 to TRBJ2-3; D is unclear. Germline V lookup: CDR1 MNHNS, CDR2 SASEGT. This CDR3 is 12 amino acids long. V lost 7 bases, J lost 5 bases, and 10 bases lay in between. CDR3 nucleotides: TGTGCCAGCAAAGGAGCGTTAGATACGCAGTATTTT. Its protein is CASKGALDTQYF.

As for this clone: One junction end disagrees with the germline gene, perhaps due to a read error. The V call is TRBV6-1, the J call TRBJ2-3, with 12 positions matching TRBD2. The CDR3 runs to 15 residues. CDR1 is MNHNS, CDR2 SASEGT, per germline. The CDR3 sequence is CVSTGASGGARTQYF. For the CDR3, the DNA is TGTGTCAGCACAGGGGCTAGCGGGGGGGCCCGAACGCAGTATTTT.

The chain is built from TRBV28 and TRBJ2-2; D is perhaps TRBD1 (5 bases). There are 12 residues in the CDR3. Germline assignment: CDR1 MDHEN and CDR2 SYDVKM. V lost 7 bases and J lost 6, with 9 bases in between. Here the CDR3 reads CASNDSPGELFF. Here the CDR3 DNA reads TGTGCCAGCAACGACAGTCCCGGGGAGCTGTTTTTT.

The V call is TRBV28, the J call TRBJ2-6; D is undetermined. V was shortened by 9 bases and J by 0 bases, with 12 bases between the two germline ends. The CDR3 spans 15 residues. Germline assignment: CDR1 MDHEN and CDR2 SYDVKM. DNA of the CDR3: TGTGCCAGTTGTAGGCGTCTCTCTGGGGCCAACGTCCTGACTTTC. It specifies CASCRRLSGANVLTF.